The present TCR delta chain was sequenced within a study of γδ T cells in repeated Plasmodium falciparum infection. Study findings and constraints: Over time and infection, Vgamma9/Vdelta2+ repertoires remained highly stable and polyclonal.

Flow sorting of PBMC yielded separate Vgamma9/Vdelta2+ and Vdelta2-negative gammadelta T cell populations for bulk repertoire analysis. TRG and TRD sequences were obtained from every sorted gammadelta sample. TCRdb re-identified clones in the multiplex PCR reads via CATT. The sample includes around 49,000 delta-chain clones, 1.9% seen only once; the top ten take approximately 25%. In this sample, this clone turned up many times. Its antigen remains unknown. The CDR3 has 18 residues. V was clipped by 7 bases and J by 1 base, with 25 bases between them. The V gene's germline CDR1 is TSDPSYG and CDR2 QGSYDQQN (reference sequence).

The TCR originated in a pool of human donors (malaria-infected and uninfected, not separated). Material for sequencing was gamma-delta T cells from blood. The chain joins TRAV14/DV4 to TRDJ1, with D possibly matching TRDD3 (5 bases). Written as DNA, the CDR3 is TGTGCAATGAAAAACAGGCGGGGGTCCCCCATTTTCACCGATAAACTCATCTTT. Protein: CAMKNRRGSPIFTDKLIF.